This is a list of T cell receptor beta chains from one sample in a study of blood T cells in healthy people across ages. TCRdb independently ran MiXCR on the 5' RACE reads; one entry per CDR3 protein. Among 720,000 or so distinct CDR3 sequences listed, 40% to 50% were seen once. The specimen sequenced was blood. All receptors derive from a man older than 75 in good health. Both conserved end residues are part of each CDR3. D genes are given only for firm matches. Rows give clone size only sometimes, using once, few, many, or a class for an expanded clone.

clone size: .; J gene: TRBJ1-2; V gene: TRBV20-1; D gene: .; CDR3 DNA: TGCAGTGCTAGAGTTGGGACGGTATTGGGCTACACCTTC; CDR3 protein: CSARVGTVLGYTF
clone size: .; J gene: TRBJ2-7; V gene: TRBV6-5; D gene: .; CDR3 DNA: TGTGCCAGCAGTTACTCGAGGGACTTCCACGAGCAGTACTTC; CDR3 protein: CASSYSRDFHEQYF
clone size: many; J gene: TRBJ2-7; V gene: TRBV6-2/TRBV6-3; D gene: .; CDR3 DNA: TGTGCCAGCAGCTTGGGACAAGTCTACGAGCAGTACTTC; CDR3 protein: CASSLGQVYEQYF
clone size: many; J gene: TRBJ2-1; V gene: TRBV3-1; D gene: .; CDR3 DNA: TGTGCCAGCAGCCGAGGGGGGATTGAGCAGTTCTTC; CDR3 protein: CASSRGGIEQFF
clone size: few; J gene: TRBJ2-1; V gene: TRBV20-1; D gene: .; CDR3 DNA: TGCAGTGCTCCCCATTCTAAACACAATGAGCAGTTCTTC; CDR3 protein: CSAPHSKHNEQFF
clone size: .; J gene: TRBJ2-7; V gene: TRBV20-1; D gene: .; CDR3 DNA: TGCAGTGCTAGAGAAGAGTGCGAGCAGTACTTC; CDR3 protein: CSAREECEQYF
clone size: .; J gene: TRBJ2-7; V gene: TRBV7-2; D gene: TRBD1; CDR3 DNA: TGTGCCAGCAGCTCAGGACAGGGACCGGCCTACGAGCAGTACTTC; CDR3 protein: CASSSGQGPAYEQYF
clone size: many; J gene: TRBJ2-6; V gene: TRBV29-1; D gene: TRBD1; CDR3 DNA: TGCAGCGTTGGTGGGACAGGGACCTCTGGGGCCAACGTCCTGACTTTC; CDR3 protein: CSVGGTGTSGANVLTF
clone size: .; J gene: TRBJ2-7; V gene: TRBV6-2/TRBV6-3; D gene: TRBD2; CDR3 DNA: TGTGCCAGCAGTTACTCGGGACTAGCGGGTCCTACCTACGAGCAGTACTTC; CDR3 protein: CASSYSGLAGPTYEQYF
clone size: .; J gene: TRBJ2-3; V gene: TRBV20-1; D gene: .; CDR3 DNA: TGCAGTGCAGAGCGGGCCGCCGGGGGTGCAGATACGCAGTATTTT; CDR3 protein: CSAERAAGGADTQYF
clone size: .; J gene: TRBJ2-3; V gene: TRBV9; D gene: TRBD2; CDR3 DNA: TGTGCCAGCAGCGCGCCCCGGGGGGAAGCGGATACGCAGTATTTT; CDR3 protein: CASSAPRGEADTQYF
clone size: .; J gene: TRBJ2-1; V gene: TRBV20-1; D gene: TRBD2; CDR3 DNA: TGCAGTGCTAGAGGTAACCCAAGCGGGAGGGAACCTCCTCAGTTCTTC; CDR3 protein: CSARGNPSGREPPQFF
clone size: .; J gene: TRBJ2-1; V gene: TRBV29-1; D gene: TRBD2; CDR3 DNA: TGCAGCGTCGCTCAACTAGCGGGAGCCTACAGTGAGCAGTTCTTC; CDR3 protein: CSVAQLAGAYSEQFF
clone size: .; J gene: TRBJ2-1; V gene: TRBV20-1; D gene: .; CDR3 DNA: TGCAGTGCTCCTAAGCGGGTGAGCTCCTACAATGAGCAGTTCTTC; CDR3 protein: CSAPKRVSSYNEQFF
clone size: many; J gene: TRBJ2-1; V gene: TRBV2; D gene: .; CDR3 DNA: TGTGCCAGCAGTCCCAAATGGGAGCAGTTCTTC; CDR3 protein: CASSPKWEQFF
clone size: few; J gene: TRBJ2-5; V gene: TRBV5-1; D gene: .; CDR3 DNA: TGCGCCAGCAGCTTGGGGGCCCTCACCCAAGAGACCCAGTACTTC; CDR3 protein: CASSLGALTQETQYF
clone size: few; J gene: TRBJ2-5; V gene: TRBV20-1; D gene: .; CDR3 DNA: TGCAGTGCTAGCGGGGAGACCCAGTACTTC; CDR3 protein: CSASGETQYF
clone size: .; J gene: TRBJ2-7; V gene: TRBV24-1; D gene: .; CDR3 DNA: TGTGCCACCAAGGCGAAGGGGAGGAACTACGAGCAGTACTTC; CDR3 protein: CATKAKGRNYEQYF
clone size: .; J gene: TRBJ2-1; V gene: TRBV12-3/TRBV12-4; D gene: .; CDR3 DNA: TGTGCCAGCAGTTTAGGCGGGCGGGGACCCTACAATGAGCAGTTCTTC; CDR3 protein: CASSLGGRGPYNEQFF
clone size: .; J gene: TRBJ2-1; V gene: TRBV14; D gene: .; CDR3 DNA: TGTGCCAGCAGCAAAGGGGGGGGCCTCTACGATGAGCAGTTCTTC; CDR3 protein: CASSKGGGLYDEQFF
clone size: .; J gene: TRBJ2-1; V gene: TRBV15; D gene: .; CDR3 DNA: TGTGCCACCAGCAGAGGGGGCAGGGGGGCTTGCAATGAGCAGTTCTTC; CDR3 protein: CATSRGGRGACNEQFF
clone size: .; J gene: TRBJ2-1; V gene: TRBV7-2; D gene: .; CDR3 DNA: TGTGCCAGCAGCTCCGCCATTAGCAATGAGCAGTTCTTC; CDR3 protein: CASSSAISNEQFF
clone size: .; J gene: TRBJ2-1; V gene: TRBV6-1; D gene: TRBD2; CDR3 DNA: TGTGCCAGCAGTGGGCGATCTAGCGGGGGGGACAATGAGCAGTTCTTC; CDR3 protein: CASSGRSSGGDNEQFF
clone size: many; J gene: TRBJ2-7; V gene: TRBV18; D gene: .; CDR3 DNA: TGTGCCAGCAGTCCGAACTCCTACGAGCAGTACTTC; CDR3 protein: CASSPNSYEQYF
clone size: .; J gene: TRBJ2-3; V gene: TRBV29-1; D gene: .; CDR3 DNA: TGCAGCGTTGAAGGCGCGGCAATCAGCACAGATACGCAGTATTTT; CDR3 protein: CSVEGAAISTDTQYF
clone size: .; J gene: TRBJ2-7; V gene: TRBV20-1; D gene: TRBD1; CDR3 DNA: TGCAGTGCCAGGACAGGGATAAGGAGCTATGGGGCCTACGAGCAGTACTTC; CDR3 protein: CSARTGIRSYGAYEQYF
clone size: few; J gene: TRBJ2-6; V gene: TRBV7-2; D gene: TRBD1; CDR3 DNA: TGTGCCAGCAGCTCCCAGGGGGTGGCCGGGGCCAACGTCCTGACTTTC; CDR3 protein: CASSSQGVAGANVLTF
clone size: .; J gene: TRBJ2-5; V gene: TRBV6-2/TRBV6-3; D gene: .; CDR3 DNA: TGTGCCAGCAGTAATGGGAAGGGAGGGTACTTC; CDR3 protein: CASSNGKGGYF
clone size: .; J gene: TRBJ2-1; V gene: TRBV7-2; D gene: .; CDR3 DNA: TGTGCCAGCAGCTTAGCGCGAGGCTCCCACAATGAGCAGTTCTTC; CDR3 protein: CASSLARGSHNEQFF
clone size: .; J gene: TRBJ2-3; V gene: TRBV3-1; D gene: TRBD2; CDR3 DNA: TGTGTCAGCAGCCTCTACCGGACTAGCGGGGGTGGGGCAGATACGCAGTATTTT; CDR3 protein: CVSSLYRTSGGGADTQYF
clone size: once; J gene: TRBJ2-7; V gene: TRBV28; D gene: TRBD1; CDR3 DNA: TGTGCCAGCAGCAGGACAGGGTTTGATGGCTACGAGCAGTACTTC; CDR3 protein: CASSRTGFDGYEQYF
clone size: few; J gene: TRBJ1-6; V gene: TRBV7-9; D gene: TRBD1; CDR3 DNA: TGTGCCAGCAGCTCCACAGGGGATAATTCACCCCTCCACTTT; CDR3 protein: CASSSTGDNSPLHF
clone size: few; J gene: TRBJ2-7; V gene: TRBV20-1; D gene: .; CDR3 DNA: TGCAGTGCTAGTCCGGCTAGCGAGTCCTACGAGCAGTACTTC; CDR3 protein: CSASPASESYEQYF
clone size: .; J gene: TRBJ2-7; V gene: TRBV6-2/TRBV6-3; D gene: .; CDR3 DNA: TGTGCCAGCAATTGGAGTACGTATGAGCAGTACTTC; CDR3 protein: CASNWSTYEQYF
clone size: .; J gene: TRBJ2-5; V gene: TRBV29-1; D gene: .; CDR3 DNA: TGCAGCGTCCGACGGACCAAATACAATGAGCAGTACTTC; CDR3 protein: CSVRRTKYNEQYF
clone size: .; J gene: TRBJ2-1; V gene: TRBV5-1; D gene: TRBD2; CDR3 DNA: TGCGCCAGCAGCTCACGGACTAGCGGATTCAATGAGCAGTTCTTC; CDR3 protein: CASSSRTSGFNEQFF
clone size: few; J gene: TRBJ2-6; V gene: TRBV9; D gene: .; CDR3 DNA: TGTGCCAGCAGCGTAGAGGGAGGGGCCAACGTCCTGACTTTC; CDR3 protein: CASSVEGGANVLTF
clone size: .; J gene: TRBJ2-4; V gene: TRBV5-6; D gene: TRBD2; CDR3 DNA: TGTGCCAGCAGCCCTATAAGCGGGAGCAAAAACATTCAGTACTTC; CDR3 protein: CASSPISGSKNIQYF
clone size: .; J gene: TRBJ2-5; V gene: TRBV5-1; D gene: TRBD2; CDR3 DNA: TGCGTCAGCAGCTTGATGGAGCGGGGCCGCACGGAGCAGTACTTC; CDR3 protein: CVSSLMERGRTEQYF
clone size: .; J gene: TRBJ2-2; V gene: TRBV4-2; D gene: .; CDR3 DNA: TGTGCCAGCAGCCAAGGAGATGGGGGTGGATGGACCGGGGAGCTGTTTTTT; CDR3 protein: CASSQGDGGGWTGELFF
clone size: .; J gene: TRBJ2-5; V gene: TRBV11-1; D gene: .; CDR3 DNA: TGTGCCAGCAGCTCGCTAGGCGGCCCCAGGTCCCAGTACTTC; CDR3 protein: CASSSLGGPRSQYF
clone size: .; J gene: TRBJ2-1; V gene: TRBV6-2/TRBV6-3; D gene: TRBD2; CDR3 DNA: TGTGCCAGTTATGGGACTAGCGCATTCTACAATGAGCAGTTCTTC; CDR3 protein: CASYGTSAFYNEQFF
clone size: .; J gene: TRBJ2-2; V gene: TRBV3-1; D gene: TRBD2; CDR3 DNA: TGTGCCAGCAGCCCACCTTGGGTAGCGGGGAACACCGGGGAGCTGTTTTTT; CDR3 protein: CASSPPWVAGNTGELFF
clone size: .; J gene: TRBJ1-6; V gene: TRBV12-3/TRBV12-4; D gene: .; CDR3 DNA: TGTGCCAGCAGTTCGCCCCCTGGCCTGGGCTCCTATAATTCACCCCTCCACTTT; CDR3 protein: CASSSPPGLGSYNSPLHF
clone size: .; J gene: TRBJ2-5; V gene: TRBV7-3; D gene: .; CDR3 DNA: TGTGCCAGCAGCTTAGCGATGGGAAGTCAAGAGACCCAGTACTTC; CDR3 protein: CASSLAMGSQETQYF
clone size: few; J gene: TRBJ1-5; V gene: TRBV6-5; D gene: .; CDR3 DNA: TGTGCCAGCAGTTACTCCCGGGACGGCAATCAGCCCCAGCATTTT; CDR3 protein: CASSYSRDGNQPQHF
clone size: .; J gene: TRBJ2-3; V gene: TRBV9; D gene: .; CDR3 DNA: TGTGCCAGCAGCGTATCCGAGGGAGTCGGCCCAGATACGCAGTATTTT; CDR3 protein: CASSVSEGVGPDTQYF
clone size: .; J gene: TRBJ2-1; V gene: TRBV5-1; D gene: .; CDR3 DNA: TGCGCCAGCGGCCCGGAGCTCCAAGGTGGCGAGCAGTTCTTC; CDR3 protein: CASGPELQGGEQFF
clone size: .; J gene: TRBJ2-3; V gene: TRBV20-1; D gene: .; CDR3 DNA: TGCAGTGCTAGAGACGAGGGCGCTAGGAGCACAGATACGCAGTATTTT; CDR3 protein: CSARDEGARSTDTQYF
clone size: few; J gene: TRBJ2-7; V gene: TRBV20-1; D gene: .; CDR3 DNA: TGCAGTGCTAGACCTCCGGGACTGAGCTACGAGCAGTACTTC; CDR3 protein: CSARPPGLSYEQYF
clone size: few; J gene: TRBJ2-6; V gene: TRBV7-2; D gene: TRBD2; CDR3 DNA: TGTGCCAGCAGCAGTAGGTGGGGTAGCGGGAGGGCGTCTGGGGCCAATGTCCTGACTTTC; CDR3 protein: CASSSRWGSGRASGANVLTF
clone size: few; J gene: TRBJ1-5; V gene: TRBV3-1; D gene: .; CDR3 DNA: TGTGCCAGCAGCCCAGGGACTCTCCGTAATCAGCCCCAGCATTTT; CDR3 protein: CASSPGTLRNQPQHF
clone size: .; J gene: TRBJ2-7; V gene: TRBV27; D gene: TRBD2; CDR3 DNA: TGTGCCAGCAGTGCGACTAGCGGGAGGGCGGGAAACGAGCAGTACTTC; CDR3 protein: CASSATSGRAGNEQYF
clone size: few; J gene: TRBJ2-1; V gene: TRBV5-8; D gene: TRBD2; CDR3 DNA: TGTGCCAGCAGCCCCCTGGGACTAGGGTTCGATGAGCAGTTCTTC; CDR3 protein: CASSPLGLGFDEQFF
clone size: .; J gene: TRBJ2-7; V gene: TRBV2; D gene: TRBD2; CDR3 DNA: TGTGCCAGCAGTATCTGGACTAGCGGGACGGGCGAGCAGTACTTC; CDR3 protein: CASSIWTSGTGEQYF
clone size: .; J gene: TRBJ2-3; V gene: TRBV20-1; D gene: TRBD1; CDR3 DNA: TGCAGTGCTCCTGCCGGGACAGCCACTATGGCAGATACGCAGTATTTT; CDR3 protein: CSAPAGTATMADTQYF